This T cell receptor beta chain is from a study of PD-L1 blockade in urothelial cancer. In the study overall: Patients had received 0 to 3 prior chemotherapy regimens.

As for time point: pretreatment peripheral blood. Peripheral blood mononuclear cells were collected from every patient before and during treatment, yielding between 1 and 8 samples per patient. Produced via immunoSEQ multiplex PCR; TCRdb's table is partial and in-frame only. Counted here are approximately 86,000 clones, around four fifths occurring once; the ten biggest clones make up approximately 6.7%. Study-level findings and limits: For durable-benefit patients, tumor-associated blood clones expanded more at 3 weeks.

Details on this clone: Its antigen is not known.

CDR3 length equals 16 residues. V lost 2 bases to trimming and J lost 4 bases; unmatched junction nucleotides: 9. Germline loops: CDR1 SEHNR, CDR2 FQNEAQ (reference sequence). The TCR was taken from a man between 35 and 55 years old with urothelial cancer. This specimen consisted of PBMCs, obtained around atezolizumab (anti-PD-L1) treatment. This chain connects TRBV7-9 to TRBJ1-2; 8 bases are shared with TRBD1. The CDR3 protein is CASSLSEQGASYGYTF. The CDR3 DNA reads TGTGCCAGCAGCTTATCTGAGCAGGGGGCTTCCTATGGCTACACCTTC. Combining the CDR3 with reference TRBV7-9 and TRBJ1-2 gives the whole variable domain DTGVSQNPRHKITKRGQNVTFRCDPISEHNRLYWYRQTLGQGPEFLTYFQNEAQLEKSRLLSDRFSAERPKGSFSTLEIQRTEQGDSAMYLCASSLSEQGASYGYTFGSGTRLTVV.